The 21 T cell receptor beta chains reported below all come from one sample, sequenced in a study of T cell responses to AZD1222 COVID-19 vaccine. Sequencing was performed with immunoSEQ multiplex PCR; in TCRdb, only in-frame clones are kept and a portion is missing. The sample records about 56,000 clones, 80% being singletons. Specimen: peripheral blood, collected 28 days after the second AZD1222 dose. The source is an adult who received the AZD1222 COVID-19 vaccine.

The chain links TRBV7-8 to TRBJ1-5; D gene uncertain. Germline V gives CDR1 SGHVS, CDR2 FQNEAQ. Trimming took off 2 bases at V and 7 bases at J, with 12 bases between the two ends. The CDR3 contains 14 residues. The DNA for the CDR3 is TGTGCCAGCAGCTTAAACACACAGAGGCAGCCCCAGCATTTT. Amino acids: CASSLNTQRQPQHF. The variable domain in full, with the rest retrieved from reference TRBV7-8 and TRBJ1-5, is GAGVSQSPRYKVAKRGQDVALRCDPISGHVSLFWYQQALGQGPEFLTYFQNEAQLDKSGLPSDRFFAERPEGSVSTLKIQRTQQEDSAVYLCASSLNTQRQPQHFGDGTRLSIL.

This chain uses TRBV11-3 with TRBJ2-1, with D perhaps matching TRBD2 (5 bases). The V and J ends lost 1 base and 6 bases respectively, with 10 bases between them. CDR1 SGHNT and CDR2 YENEEA come from the germline V gene. The CDR3 sequence is 14 residues long. The CDR3 DNA reads TGTGCCAGCAGCTTAGTAGGGCTAGCCAATGAGCAGTTCTTC. Translated: CASSLVGLANEQFF.

The V call is TRBV5-4, the J call TRBJ2-5; weak D call: TRBD2 (6 bases). V was pared by 0 bases and J by 5 bases, with 11 bases between. The germline CDR1 and CDR2 sequences are SGHNT and YYREEE (reference sequence). The CDR3 has 14 amino acids. Here the CDR3 reads CASSLGGGVETQYF. CDR3 in DNA: TGTGCCAGCAGCTTGGGCGGAGGGGTGGAGACCCAGTACTTC.

The chain recombines TRBV3-1 (or the pseudogene TRBV3-2) with TRBJ1-6; D not certain. V lost 3 bases, J lost 9 bases, and 18 bases lay in between. Germline CDR1 reads LGHDT; CDR2 reads YNNKEL (reference sequence). The CDR3 spans 16 residues. Written as DNA, the CDR3 is TGTGCCAGCAGCCAGGGCCTGGGAGCAGGTAGTTCACCCCTCCACTTT. Translating it yields CASSQGLGAGSSPLHF.

The V gene is TRBV14, the J gene TRBJ1-1; D is undetermined. Per germline, CDR1 SGHDN and CDR2 FVKESK. Trimming shortened V by 2 bases and J by 0 bases, and 4 bases separated the two germline ends. CDR3 length: 13 amino acids. CDR3 DNA: TGTGCCAGCAGCCAACAGCTGAACACTGAAGCTTTCTTT. It yields the protein CASSQQLNTEAFF.

The V and J genes are TRBV27 and TRBJ2-1; 13 bases fit TRBD2. Germline loops: CDR1 MNHEY, CDR2 SMNVEV (reference sequence). The CDR3 spans 16 residues. With 2 bases clipped from V and 4 bases from J, the junction kept 2 bases outside the gene matches. CDR3: CASSLRLAGGYNEQFF. Written as DNA, the CDR3 is TGTGCCAGCAGTTTACGACTAGCGGGGGGTTACAATGAGCAGTTCTTC.

The chain carries TRBV7-2 and TRBJ1-5; D is ambiguous. The CDR3 extends over 13 amino acids. Germline V lookup: CDR1 SGHTA, CDR2 FQGNSA. Deletions cut 2 bases from V and 2 bases from J, with 4 bases between. The CDR3 protein is CASSLMGNQPQHF. In DNA form, the CDR3 reads TGTGCCAGCAGCTTAATGGGCAATCAGCCCCAGCATTTT.

This rearrangement joins TRBV5-1 to TRBJ2-1, with 9 bases fitting TRBD2. Germline CDR1 reads SGHRS; CDR2 reads YFSETQ. This CDR3 is built from 14 residues. V lost 4 bases and J lost 8; bases outside the gene matches: 7. The DNA for the CDR3 is TGCGCCAGCAGCCAGGGACTAGCTGTGGATGAGCAGTTCTTC. Translating gives CASSQGLAVDEQFF.

This clone was counted between two and nine times. The chain uses TRBV4-2 and TRBJ1-1, with D possibly being TRBD1 (6 bases). The CDR3 contains 16 residues. V lost 1 base and J lost 3, with 15 bases in between. CDR1 and CDR2 from the germline V gene are LGHNA and YNFKEQ. The CDR3 is CASSQVGGGQDTEAFF. The CDR3 DNA reads TGTGCCAGCAGCCAAGTAGGGGGGGGCCAGGACACTGAAGCTTTCTTT.

This clone was picked up many times. The rearrangement uses TRBV7-8 and TRBJ2-1; D is unclear. This CDR3 contains 15 residues. Deletions cut 6 bases from V and 1 base from J, with 13 bases between. CDR1 is SGHVS, CDR2 FQNEAQ, per germline. The CDR3, as DNA: TGTGCCAGCAGTTCAATGACTGGTTCCTACAATGAGCAGTTCTTC. Protein product: CASSSMTGSYNEQFF.

The chain combines TRBV4-1 with TRBJ1-1; unclear D gene. The CDR3 covers 14 residues. The V end lost 1 base, the J end lost 0 bases, and 6 bases lay between the germline ends. Germline loops: CDR1 MGHRA, CDR2 YSYEKL. The CDR3 DNA is TGCGCCAGCAGCCAAGGGATCCTGAACACTGAAGCTTTCTTT. Protein sequence: CASSQGILNTEAFF.

V is TRBV18 and J is TRBJ1-3; D uncertain. The CDR3 is 14 amino acids. Trimming took 5 bases from V and 2 from J, leaving 10 bases between them. Germline CDR1 KGHSH, CDR2 LQKENI. The CDR3 spells CASSSQGPGNTIYF. The CDR3 nucleotides are TGTGCCAGCTCAAGCCAAGGGCCTGGAAACACCATATATTTT.

The CDR3 bases are TGTGCCAGCAGTCTCCCGGACAGGGTTGCTTTCTTT. This codes for CASSLPDRVAFF. The V gene is TRBV28, the J gene TRBJ1-1; TRBD1 agrees at 8 bases. Per germline, CDR1 MDHEN and CDR2 SYDVKM. Germline trimming cut 5 bases from V and 11 bases from J; bases unmatched to any gene: 7. This CDR3 contains 12 residues.

This chain links TRBV19 with TRBJ2-3; tentative D call: TRBD2 (6 bases). Trimming pared 4 bases from V and 3 bases from J, leaving 11 bases between. Germline values: CDR1 LNHDA, CDR2 SQIVND (reference sequence). The CDR3 runs 14 residues. CDR3 sequence: CASSNAGMTDTQYF. In nucleotides, the CDR3 is TGTGCCAGTAGTAATGCGGGGATGACAGATACGCAGTATTTT. Supplemented by reference TRBV19 and TRBJ2-3, the full variable domain reads DGGITQSPKYLFRKEGQNVTLSCEQNLNHDAMYWYRQDPGQGLRLIYYSQIVNDFQKGDIAEGYSVSREKKESFPLTVTSAQKNPTAFYLCASSNAGMTDTQYFGPGTRLTVL.

The rearrangement joins TRBV18 to TRBJ1-4, with D possibly being TRBD1 (5 bases). Trimming took off 6 bases at V and 0 bases at J, with 20 bases between the two ends. CDR3 length: 18 residues. CDR1 is KGHSH, CDR2 LQKENI, per germline. Written as DNA, the CDR3 is TGTGCCAGCTCTCCCACACTAGCAGGGCCCACAACTAATGAAAAACTGTTTTTT. Translated: CASSPTLAGPTTNEKLFF.

The rearrangement links TRBV10-3 to TRBJ2-1, with D perhaps matching TRBD1 (5 bases). Germline V gene sequence: CDR1 ENHRY, CDR2 SYGVKD. This CDR3 contains 16 residues. The V end was cut by 3 bases, the J end by 0 bases, with 12 bases between. CDR3 nucleotide sequence: TGTGCCATCAGTGATTCCGGCAGGGCCTCCTACAATGAGCAGTTCTTC. This encodes CAISDSGRASYNEQFF.

This clone was detected only once. The chain combines TRBV10-1 with TRBJ2-6; 8 positions match TRBD1. V lost 9 bases and J lost 0; bases outside the gene matches: 7. The CDR3 has 16 amino acids. CDR1 is WNHNN, CDR2 SYGVQD, per germline (reference sequence). CDR3 sequence (DNA): TGCGCCAGGAACGGGACAGGTCTCTCTGGGGCCAACGTCCTGACTTTC. Amino acid sequence: CARNGTGLSGANVLTF.

This sequence joins TRBV19 and TRBJ2-2; D gene ambiguous. This CDR3 spans 14 amino acids. CDR1 and CDR2 (germline): LNHDA, SQIVND (reference sequence). V was pared by 5 bases and J by 6 bases, with 13 bases between. CDR3 loop: CASSASARAGELFF. The CDR3 DNA sequence: TGTGCCAGTAGTGCTTCGGCTAGAGCCGGGGAGCTGTTTTTT.

The chain couples TRBV14 to TRBJ2-7; 13 bases line up with TRBD2. Germline loops: CDR1 SGHDN, CDR2 FVKESK. There are 15 residues in the CDR3. The V gene end was trimmed by 2 bases and the J gene end by 5 bases; junction bases not matched to a gene: 3. The CDR3 here is CASSQRTSGRDEQYF. The CDR3 DNA reads as TGTGCCAGCAGCCAACGGACTAGCGGGAGAGACGAGCAGTACTTC.

The V and J genes are TRBV28 and TRBJ1-1; D is uncertain. Germline V lookup: CDR1 MDHEN, CDR2 SYDVKM. CDR3 size: 13 residues. The V and J ends lost 3 bases and 3 bases respectively, with 8 bases between them. CDR3 sequence reads: CASSFRRYTEAFF. DNA of the CDR3: TGTGCCAGCAGTTTTCGCAGGTACACTGAAGCTTTCTTT.

This chain uses TRBV6-5 with TRBJ2-7; D gene ambiguous. CDR1 MNHEY and CDR2 SVGAGI come from the germline V gene. The CDR3 extends over 14 amino acids. V was pared by 7 bases and J by 5 bases, with 18 bases between. The CDR3 DNA sequence: TGTGCCAGCACTCAACTTCAAGTAGAGCACGAGCAGTACTTC. Residues: CASTQLQVEHEQYF.